This T cell receptor beta chain was identified during a study of CXCR3-negative and CXCR3-positive naive CD8 T cells. With UMI labels, 5' RACE was used to prepare the TRB cDNA libraries. TCRdb re-called the 5' RACE reads and shows each CDR3 protein once, DNA omitted. The record lists roughly 40,000 distinct CDR3 sequences, of which the ten most abundant hold roughly 1.4%. This receptor was obtained from a human donor in good health. Some clones in this sample may be carry-over from other donors' samples. What was sequenced was naive CXCR3- CD8+ T cells from blood. As for subset: CD45RO-CCR7+CD27+CD95- naive CD8+ T cells lacking CXCR3 (TNR3-).

Here the CDR3 reads CSVESGTGSAEAFF. The chain has TRBV29-1 and TRBJ1-1; TCRdb designates TRBD1, a call that cannot be tested without DNA. Germline loops: CDR1 SQVTM, CDR2 ANQGSEA. The CDR3 loop spans 14 amino acids.